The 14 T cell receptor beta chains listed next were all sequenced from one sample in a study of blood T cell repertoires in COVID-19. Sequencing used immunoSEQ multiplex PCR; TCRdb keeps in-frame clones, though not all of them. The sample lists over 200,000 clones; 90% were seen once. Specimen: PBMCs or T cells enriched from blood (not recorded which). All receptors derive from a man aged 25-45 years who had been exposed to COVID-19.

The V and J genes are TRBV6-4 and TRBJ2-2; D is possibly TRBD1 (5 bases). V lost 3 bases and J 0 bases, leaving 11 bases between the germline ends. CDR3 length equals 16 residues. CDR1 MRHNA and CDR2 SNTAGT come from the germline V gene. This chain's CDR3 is CASSEEGVPNTGELFF. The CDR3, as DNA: TGTGCCAGCAGTGAAGAAGGGGTTCCGAACACCGGGGAGCTGTTTTTT.

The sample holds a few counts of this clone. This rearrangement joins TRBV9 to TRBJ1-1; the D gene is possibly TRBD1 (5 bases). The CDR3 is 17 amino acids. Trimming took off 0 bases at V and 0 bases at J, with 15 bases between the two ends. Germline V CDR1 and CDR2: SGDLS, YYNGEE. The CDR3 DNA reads TGTGCCAGCAGCGTAGATCCAGGGCGCTTAGTGAACACTGAAGCTTTCTTT. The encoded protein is CASSVDPGRLVNTEAFF.

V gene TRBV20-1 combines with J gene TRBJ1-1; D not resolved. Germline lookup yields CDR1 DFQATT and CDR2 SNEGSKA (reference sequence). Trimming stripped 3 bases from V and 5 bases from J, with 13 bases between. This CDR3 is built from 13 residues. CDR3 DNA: TGCAGTGCTAGTAACCGGGTAGGAACTGAAGCTTTCTTT. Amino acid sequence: CSASNRVGTEAFF.

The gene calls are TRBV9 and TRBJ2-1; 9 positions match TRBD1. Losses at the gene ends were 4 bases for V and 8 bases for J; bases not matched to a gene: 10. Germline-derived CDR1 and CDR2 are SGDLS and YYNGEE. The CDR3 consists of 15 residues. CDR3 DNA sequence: TGTGCCAGCAGCATTACAGGGGGCGCGGGCGATGAGCAGTTCTTC. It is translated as CASSITGGAGDEQFF.

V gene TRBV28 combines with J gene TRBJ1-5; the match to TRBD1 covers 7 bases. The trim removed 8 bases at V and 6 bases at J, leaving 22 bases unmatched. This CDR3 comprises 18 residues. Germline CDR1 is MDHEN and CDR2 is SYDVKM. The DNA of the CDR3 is TGTGCCAGCTTGAAGGGACAGCCGTCATCGTTACGACTTCAGCCCCAGCATTTT. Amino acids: CASLKGQPSSLRLQPQHF.

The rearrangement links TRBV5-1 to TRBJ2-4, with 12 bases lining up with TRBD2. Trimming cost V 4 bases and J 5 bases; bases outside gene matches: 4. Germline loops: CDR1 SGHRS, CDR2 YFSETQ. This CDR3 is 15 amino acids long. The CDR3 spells CASSASGGAQNIQYF. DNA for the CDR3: TGCGCCAGCAGCGCTAGCGGGGGGGCTCAAAACATTCAGTACTTC.

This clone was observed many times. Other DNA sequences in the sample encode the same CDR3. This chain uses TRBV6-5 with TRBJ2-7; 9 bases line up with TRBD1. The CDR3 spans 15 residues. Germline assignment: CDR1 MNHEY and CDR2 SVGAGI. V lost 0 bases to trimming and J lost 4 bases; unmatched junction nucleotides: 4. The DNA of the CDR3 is TGTGCCAGCAGTTACTCAGAGACAGGGGGATACGAGCAGTACTTC. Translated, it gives CASSYSETGGYEQYF.

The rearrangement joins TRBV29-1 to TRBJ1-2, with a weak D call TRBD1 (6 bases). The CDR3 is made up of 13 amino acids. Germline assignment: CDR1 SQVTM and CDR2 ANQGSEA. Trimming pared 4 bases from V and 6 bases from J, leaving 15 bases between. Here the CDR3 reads CSVGPTNRDGYTF. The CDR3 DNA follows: TGCAGCGTTGGCCCGACGAACAGGGATGGCTACACCTTC.

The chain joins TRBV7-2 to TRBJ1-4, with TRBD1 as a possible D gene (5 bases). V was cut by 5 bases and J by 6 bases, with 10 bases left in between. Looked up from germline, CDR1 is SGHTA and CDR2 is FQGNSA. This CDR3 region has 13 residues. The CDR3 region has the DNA TGTGCCAGCAGCACCGGGGGTCATGAAAAACTGTTTTTT. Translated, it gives CASSTGGHEKLFF.

This chain's CDR3 is CASSSGRGQGQPQHF. The CDR3 DNA sequence: TGTGCCAGCAGCTCGGGCAGGGGGCAAGGGCAGCCCCAGCATTTT. The rearrangement links TRBV7-8 to TRBJ1-5; TRBD1 agrees at 8 bases. V shed 4 bases and J 7 bases; nucleotides not matched to a gene: 9. CDR3 length: 15 amino acids. Germline CDR1 is SGHVS and CDR2 is FQNEAQ.

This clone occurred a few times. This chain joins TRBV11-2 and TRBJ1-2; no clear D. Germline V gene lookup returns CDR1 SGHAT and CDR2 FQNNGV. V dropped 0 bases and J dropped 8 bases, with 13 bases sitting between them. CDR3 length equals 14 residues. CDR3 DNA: TGTGCCAGCAGCTTAGAGGCGGCCGGGTGGGGCTACACCTTC. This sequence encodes CASSLEAAGWGYTF.

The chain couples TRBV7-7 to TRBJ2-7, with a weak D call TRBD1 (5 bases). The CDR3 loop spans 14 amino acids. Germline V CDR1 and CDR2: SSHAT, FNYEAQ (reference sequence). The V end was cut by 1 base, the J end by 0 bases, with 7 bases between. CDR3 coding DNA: TGTGCCAGCAGCTTAGACAGGAGCTCCTACGAGCAGTACTTC. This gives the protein CASSLDRSSYEQYF.

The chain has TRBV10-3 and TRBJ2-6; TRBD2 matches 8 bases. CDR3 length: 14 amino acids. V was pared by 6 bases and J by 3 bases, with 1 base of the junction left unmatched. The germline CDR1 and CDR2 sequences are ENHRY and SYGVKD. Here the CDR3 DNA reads TGTGCCATCAGCCGGGGGGGTGGGGCCAACGTCCTGACTTTC. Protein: CAISRGGGANVLTF.

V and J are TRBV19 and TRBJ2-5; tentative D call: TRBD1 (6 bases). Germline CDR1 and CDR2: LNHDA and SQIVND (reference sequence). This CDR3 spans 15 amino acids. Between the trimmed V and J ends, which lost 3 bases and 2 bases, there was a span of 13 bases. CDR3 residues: CASSIQGNSQETQYF. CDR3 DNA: TGTGCCAGTAGTATTCAGGGGAACTCTCAAGAGACCCAGTACTTC.